This is a list of T cell receptor beta chains from one sample in a study of T cell responses to AZD1222 COVID-19 vaccine. TCRdb's table, derived via immunoSEQ multiplex PCR, lists solely in-frame clones and lacks some. The profile shows about 140,000 clones, over 90% of them singletons. Sample: peripheral blood, taken on day 0 of AZD1222 vaccination. Every receptor here comes from an adult in good health. CDR3s include the opening cysteine and the closing phenylalanine or tryptophan. A D gene is named only where the DNA matches it firmly. Rows give clone size only sometimes, using once, few, many, or a class for an expanded clone.

>TRBJ2-5|TRBD2|TRBV15|-
CATSRDRGSGRAETQYF
TGTGCCACCAGCAGAGATAGAGGTAGCGGGAGGGCAGAGACCCAGTACTTC
>TRBJ1-5|-|TRBV19|-
CASNRGGDQPQHF
TGTGCCAGTAACCGGGGCGGTGATCAGCCCCAGCATTTT
>TRBJ2-4|-|TRBV25-1|-
CASSEYTGGGGDIQYF
TGTGCCAGCAGTGAATATACTGGGGGTGGGGGAGACATTCAGTACTTC
>TRBJ2-3|TRBD1|TRBV4-1|-
CASSQEDRALADTQYF
TGCGCCAGCAGCCAAGAAGACAGGGCGTTGGCAGATACGCAGTATTTT
>TRBJ2-7|TRBD1|TRBV10-3|-
CAISESGTGNLEQYF
TGTGCCATCAGTGAGTCCGGGACAGGGAACTTGGAGCAGTACTTC
>TRBJ1-5|-|TRBV6-5|-
CASRQENSNQPQHF
TGTGCCAGCAGACAGGAGAATAGCAATCAGCCCCAGCATTTT
>TRBJ2-3|-|TRBV4-2|once
CASSLATDTQYF
TGTGCCAGCAGCCTCGCCACAGATACGCAGTATTTT
>TRBJ2-7|TRBD1|TRBV29-1|-
CSVELATGGAYEQYF
TGCAGCGTTGAGTTGGCGACAGGGGGAGCCTACGAGCAGTACTTC
>TRBJ2-1|TRBD1|TRBV7-3|-
CASSSSGQRGINEQFF
TGTGCCAGCAGCTCATCGGGACAGAGAGGTATCAATGAGCAGTTCTTC
>TRBJ2-7|-|TRBV11-2|-
CASSLDTEYEQYF
TGTGCCAGCAGCTTAGATACTGAGTACGAGCAGTACTTC
>TRBJ2-3|TRBD2|TRBV9|-
CASSLTSGRSGSTDTQYF
TGTGCCAGCAGCCTCACTAGCGGGAGGTCGGGGAGCACAGATACGCAGTATTTT
>TRBJ1-4|-|TRBV30|-
CAWNLGDEKLFF
TGTGCCTGGAACCTGGGGGATGAAAAACTGTTTTTT
>TRBJ2-1|TRBD1|TRBV30|-
CAWVKTGGNEQFF
TGTGCCTGGGTAAAGACAGGGGGCAATGAGCAGTTCTTC
>TRBJ2-3|TRBD2|TRBV30|-
CAWRLAGVDTQYF
TGTGCCTGGAGATTGGCGGGAGTAGATACGCAGTATTTT
>TRBJ2-5|-|TRBV28|-
CASTRGGAGETQYF
TGTGCCAGCACCCGTGGGGGCGCGGGTGAGACCCAGTACTTC
>TRBJ2-7|TRBD1|TRBV19|once
CASSGDRETYEQYF
TGTGCCAGTAGTGGGGACAGGGAAACCTACGAGCAGTACTTC
>TRBJ1-5|-|TRBV7-9|-
CASSLVAPGGNQPQHF
TGTGCCAGCAGCCTAGTCGCACCGGGTGGCAATCAGCCCCAGCATTTT
>TRBJ1-1|-|TRBV30|-
CAWSVMANTEAFF
TGTGCCTGGAGTGTAATGGCTAACACTGAAGCTTTCTTT
>TRBJ2-3|-|TRBV30|-
CAFGGSRDTQYF
TGTGCCTTCGGGGGATCGAGAGATACGCAGTATTTT
>TRBJ1-5|-|TRBV18|-
CASSPQIVQGVDQPQHF
TGTGCCAGCTCACCCCAAATAGTACAGGGCGTTGATCAGCCCCAGCATTTT
>TRBJ2-7|-|TRBV5-1|-
CASSLDRAPFSYEQYF
TGCGCCAGCAGCTTGGACAGGGCCCCCTTCTCCTACGAGCAGTACTTC
>TRBJ2-1|-|TRBV9|-
CASSVAGSYNEQFF
TGTGCCAGCAGCGTAGCCGGGAGTTACAATGAGCAGTTCTTC
>TRBJ2-7|TRBD2|TRBV10-1|few
CASRVSSGRVYEQYF
TGCGCCAGCAGAGTTTCAAGCGGGAGGGTATACGAGCAGTACTTC
>TRBJ1-5|-|TRBV5-6|-
CASSFGGNRDQPQHF
TGTGCCAGCAGCTTTGGAGGGAACAGGGATCAGCCCCAGCATTTT
>TRBJ2-1|TRBD1|TRBV5-1|-
CASSSQGATYNEQFF
TGCGCCAGCAGCTCACAGGGGGCCACCTACAATGAGCAGTTCTTC
>TRBJ1-2|-|TRBV6-6|-
CASSPSDYYGYTF
TGTGCCAGCAGCCCCTCCGATTACTATGGCTACACCTTC
>TRBJ2-7|TRBD1|TRBV5-1|-
CASSLRDSDYEQYF
TGCGCCAGCAGCTTGCGGGACAGCGACTACGAGCAGTACTTC
>TRBJ2-1|-|TRBV6-5|-
CASRGRQDYNEQFF
TGTGCCAGCAGGGGGAGACAGGACTACAATGAGCAGTTCTTC
>TRBJ2-7|-|TRBV11-3|once
CASSQGTSYEQYF
TGTGCCAGCAGCCAGGGGACCTCCTACGAGCAGTACTTC
>TRBJ2-7|-|TRBV11-2|-
CASSFLRQGGYEQYF
TGTGCCAGCAGCTTCCTCAGACAGGGAGGGTACGAGCAGTACTTC
>TRBJ1-4|-|TRBV15|-
CATSRERVSEKLFF
TGTGCCACCAGCAGAGAGAGGGTTAGTGAAAAACTGTTTTTT
>TRBJ1-4|-|TRBV4-1|-
CASSQFFSPNLFF
TGCGCCAGCAGCCAATTTTTTTCCCCAAACCTGTTTTTT
>TRBJ2-2|TRBD2|TRBV5-4|-
CASSSGLAGAAGELFF
TGTGCCAGCAGCTCGGGACTAGCGGGAGCAGCCGGGGAGCTGTTTTTT
>TRBJ1-5|-|TRBV28|-
CASGDGYSNQPQHF
TGTGCCAGCGGCGACGGATATAGCAATCAGCCCCAGCATTTT
>TRBJ1-1|-|TRBV29-1|-
CSAAQTSSEAFF
TGCAGCGCCGCCCAAACATCGTCTGAAGCTTTCTTT
>TRBJ2-3|-|TRBV5-5|-
CASSLNAGTVDTQYF
TGTGCCAGCAGCTTAAACGCGGGAACGGTAGATACGCAGTATTTT
>TRBJ2-3|TRBD2|TRBV20-1|-
CSASTLAGDGGTDTQYF
TGCAGTGCTAGTACACTAGCGGGAGATGGTGGCACAGATACGCAGTATTTT
>TRBJ1-1|TRBD1|TRBV25-1|-
CASSPIETGSAATEAFF
TGTGCCAGCAGCCCAATCGAGACAGGGTCGGCAGCCACTGAAGCTTTCTTT